This passage covers 30 T cell receptor beta chains from one sample sequenced in a study of T cells after yellow fever vaccination (dated by TCRdb to between 2017 and 2020). The treatment or condition label here, explained by the study, means: live attenuated yellow fever vaccine strain. Library preparation was by 5' RACE. TCRdb shows the sequencer as Illumina HiSeq 2500. The public reads were reanalyzed by TCRdb: fastp trimming at Q25, MiXCR alignment, in-frame beta chains only. Identical CDR3 protein sequences are pooled into one entry, listed with their most common genes and DNA. This sample has about 57,000 distinct CDR3 sequences in its table, and 7.4% of those were observed once. The ten top clones hold 35% to 40% of the sample. The material sequenced was CD8+ T cells sorted from PBMCs, taken 15 days after the yellow fever booster vaccination. These receptors all come from a man aged 30 to 45 who received the YFV17D yellow fever vaccine.

The chain has TRBV12-3 or TRBV12-4 and TRBJ2-7; the D gene is possibly TRBD2 (6 bases). V lost 4 bases and J 1 base, leaving 11 bases between the germline ends. The CDR3 is 14 residues long. The CDR3: CASSSGDFSYEQYF. The CDR3 bases are TGTGCCAGCAGTTCTGGGGACTTTTCCTACGAGCAGTACTTC.

This clonotype was counted between two and nine times. The V call is TRBV29-1, the J call TRBJ2-1; 7 nucleotides line up with TRBD2. Germline CDR1 is SQVTM and CDR2 is ANQGSEA. The CDR3 sequence is 12 residues long. The J segment lost 7 bases and the V segment lost 8 bases, leaving 8 bases of the junction unmatched. DNA of the CDR3: TGCAGCTCTGGGGAACTAGCGAATGAGCAGTTCTTC. It codes for CSSGELANEQFF.

This clonotype occurred many times. The rearrangement joins TRBV9 to TRBJ2-1; perhaps TRBD2 as D (7 bases). V dropped 4 bases and J dropped 0 bases, with 14 bases sitting between them. CDR3 length: 16 amino acids. Germline V gene lookup returns CDR1 SGDLS and CDR2 YYNGEE. The CDR3: CASSPQRGGSYNEQFF. The CDR3 coding sequence is TGTGCCAGCAGCCCACAAAGGGGGGGCTCCTACAATGAGCAGTTCTTC.

This clonotype was counted many times. The chain recombines TRBV9 with TRBJ2-1; TRBD2 matches 13 bases. The CDR3 length is 16 residues. Germline-derived CDR1 and CDR2 are SGDLS and YYNGEE. V gave up 4 bases and J gave up 2 bases; unmatched junction bases: 3. Here the CDR3 reads CASSRTSGSTYNEQFF. CDR3 in DNA: TGTGCCAGCAGCCGGACTAGCGGGAGTACCTACAATGAGCAGTTCTTC.

The chain joins TRBV6-1 to TRBJ2-2; D gene uncertain. This CDR3 has 16 amino acids. Germline assignment: CDR1 MNHNS and CDR2 SASEGT. The germline V and J ends were trimmed by 6 bases and 0 bases, with 14 bases remaining between them. The CDR3 spells CASSLTSGANTGELFF. The CDR3 DNA sequence: TGTGCCAGCAGCCTGACCTCCGGCGCGAACACCGGGGAGCTGTTTTTT.

This clonotype was observed at least ten times. The V call is TRBV2, the J call TRBJ2-7; 9 positions agree with TRBD1. V was clipped by 3 bases and J by 2 bases; unmatched bases: 11. Germline-derived CDR1 and CDR2 are SNHLY and FYNNEI. This CDR3 comprises 17 residues. In DNA form, the CDR3 reads TGTGCCAGCAGTGATCCGCTCGGGACAGGGAGTCCCTACGAGCAGTACTTC. The encoded protein is CASSDPLGTGSPYEQYF.

This clonotype was counted many times. A much larger clone differs from this one at a single base, so this may be a read error. This chain uses TRBV11-1 with TRBJ2-5; no firm D call. From germline, CDR1 is SGHAT and CDR2 FQDESV (reference sequence). This CDR3 is 12 amino acids long. V was clipped by 4 bases and J by 4 bases, with 7 bases between them. The CDR3 spells CASSWWGETQYF. Written as DNA, the CDR3 is TGTGCCAGCAGCTGGTGGGGAGAGACCCAGTACTTC.

This clonotype was found many times. The chain joins TRBV10-3 to TRBJ2-1, with D unclear. CDR1 and CDR2 (germline): ENHRY, SYGVKD. The V gene lost 4 bases and the J gene lost 9 bases, with 10 bases spanning the gap. The CDR3 runs 12 residues. The CDR3 region is CAISALSREQFF. The CDR3 DNA follows: TGTGCCATCAGTGCATTATCCCGTGAGCAGTTCTTC.

This clonotype was observed at least ten times. The J gene is TRBJ2-3, the V gene TRBV6-2 or TRBV6-3; no definite D call. V was clipped by 2 bases and J by 3 bases, with 3 bases between them. CDR3 length: 12 residues. The germline CDR1 and CDR2 sequences are MNHEY and SVGEGT. This CDR3 is CASSYVTDTQYF. CDR3 coding DNA: TGTGCCAGCAGTTACGTTACAGATACGCAGTATTTT.

This clonotype has a count of ten or more. The J gene is TRBJ2-7, the V gene TRBV6-5; 7 nucleotides agree with TRBD2. V dropped 4 bases and J dropped 4; count of bases not matched to a gene: 10. Germline V gene sequence: CDR1 MNHEY, CDR2 SVGAGI. The CDR3 is 15 residues long. CDR3 sequence (DNA): TGTGCCAGCAGTTGGGGCGGGAGTCGTGGGTACGAGCAGTACTTC. It yields the protein CASSWGGSRGYEQYF.

This clonotype has a count of ten or more. The chain uses TRBV7-3 and TRBJ2-1, with 8 nucleotides matching TRBD2. Germline loops: CDR1 SGHTA, CDR2 FQGTGA. The CDR3 sequence is 14 residues long. V dropped 5 bases and J dropped 2; count of bases not matched to a gene: 2. CDR3: CASSVAGPYNEQFF. The CDR3 DNA reads as TGTGCCAGCAGCGTAGCGGGACCCTACAATGAGCAGTTCTTC.

The CDR3: CASSVGGVSETQYF. CDR3 nucleotides: TGTGCCAGCAGCGTAGGGGGAGTTTCGGAGACCCAGTACTTC. The chain employs TRBV9 and TRBJ2-5; TRBD2 might be the D (5 bases). Germline values: CDR1 SGDLS, CDR2 YYNGEE. The V gene lost 0 bases and the J gene lost 5 bases, with 11 bases spanning the gap. This CDR3 spans 14 amino acids.

In this sample, this clonotype turned up many times. This rearrangement joins TRBV6-1 to TRBJ2-2; the match to TRBD1 covers 8 bases. The length of the CDR3 is 16 residues. J gave up 3 bases and V 4 bases, and 7 bases lay outside the gene matches. The germline V gene has CDR1 MNHNS and CDR2 SASEGT. This chain's CDR3 is CASSGLGQEYTGELFF. The CDR3 nucleotides read TGTGCCAGCAGTGGTCTGGGACAGGAATACACCGGGGAGCTGTTTTTT.

This clonotype was seen a handful of times. The chain employs TRBV5-1 and TRBJ2-6; tentative D call: TRBD2 (5 bases). This CDR3 is built from 15 residues. The V gene lost 0 bases and the J gene lost 2 bases, with 6 bases spanning the gap. In germline, CDR1 is SGHRS, CDR2 YFSETQ. The CDR3 coding sequence is TGCGCCAGCAGCTTGGACGGGGCTGGGGCCAACGTCCTGACTTTC. The encoded protein is CASSLDGAGANVLTF.

This clonotype was counted at least ten times. This rearrangement joins TRBV10-2 to TRBJ2-1; a weak D match, TRBD2 (6 bases). This CDR3 is 14 amino acids long. Trimming left V 4 bases short and J 9 bases short, with 16 bases between. CDR1 is WSHSY, CDR2 SAAADI, per germline. In DNA form, the CDR3 reads TGCGCCAGCAGTGGGTCGGGAGTAGCAAGTGAGCAGTTCTTC. Translating gives CASSGSGVASEQFF.

This clonotype was seen repeatedly, ten times or more. The gene calls are TRBV29-1 and TRBJ2-3; TRBD2 is a possible D gene (5 bases). The germline V gene encodes CDR1 SQVTM and CDR2 ANQGSEA. The CDR3 is made up of 14 amino acids. V lost 7 bases and J 2 bases, leaving 16 bases between the germline ends. The CDR3 coding sequence is TGCAGCGCCCCTGACTCGGGGAACACAGATACGCAGTATTTT. Translated: CSAPDSGNTDTQYF.

This clonotype was picked up many times. This rearrangement joins TRBV15 to TRBJ2-7; D is possibly TRBD2 (6 bases). Looked up from germline, CDR1 is LNHNV and CDR2 is YYDKDF (reference sequence). V was shortened by 4 bases and J by 5 bases, with 12 bases between the two germline ends. This CDR3 region has 13 residues. The CDR3 here is CATSTGGVNEQYF. In DNA form, the CDR3 reads TGTGCCACCAGCACCGGGGGTGTGAACGAGCAGTACTTC.

This clonotype was observed many times. This chain connects TRBV11-2 to TRBJ2-5, with 7 positions matching TRBD1. CDR1 and CDR2 from the germline V gene are SGHAT and FQNNGV. V trimming: 2 bases; J trimming: 2 bases; junction bases outside the gene matches: 5. There are 15 residues in the CDR3. In DNA form, the CDR3 reads TGTGCCAGCAGCTTACACCGGGACAGACAAGAGACCCAGTACTTC. It encodes CASSLHRDRQETQYF.

The V gene is TRBV27, the J gene TRBJ2-1, with D maybe TRBD2 (6 bases). V lost 2 bases and J lost 6, with 17 bases in between. This CDR3 comprises 16 residues. Germline-derived CDR1 and CDR2 are MNHEY and SMNVEV (reference sequence). CDR3 bases: TGTGCCAGCAGTTTAGTCGGCGGAGGGAAGGGCAATGAGCAGTTCTTC. Amino acid sequence: CASSLVGGGKGNEQFF.

This clonotype was seen at least ten times. This chain links TRBV5-1 with TRBJ2-7; 7 bases map to TRBD1. The CDR3 sequence is 14 residues long. The germline gives CDR1 SGHRS, CDR2 YFSETQ. Germline trimming cut 3 bases from V and 1 base from J; bases unmatched to any gene: 4. The CDR3 nucleotides are TGCGCCAGCAGCTCCTGGGACAGTTCCTACGAGCAGTACTTC. This sequence encodes CASSSWDSSYEQYF.

In this sample, this clonotype turned up a few times. The V gene is TRBV23-1, the J gene TRBJ2-5; D unresolved. TRBV23-1 is recorded as an ORF, its role being uncertain. The CDR3 is 12 amino acids. The V and J ends lost 4 bases and 5 bases respectively, with 8 bases between them. The CDR3 DNA is TGCGCCAGCAGTCCGCCCCTCGAGACCCAGTACTTC. It translates to CASSPPLETQYF.

This clonotype was seen repeatedly, ten times or more. The J gene is TRBJ2-5, the V gene TRBV6-2 or TRBV6-3; tentatively, D is TRBD1 (6 bases). The CDR3 consists of 16 residues. Between the trimmed V and J ends, which lost 5 bases and 0 bases, there was a span of 16 bases. Germline assignment: CDR1 MNHEY and CDR2 SVGEGT. CDR3 in amino acids: CASSTSGTLYQETQYF. DNA of the CDR3: TGTGCCAGCAGTACATCCGGGACACTGTACCAAGAGACCCAGTACTTC.

Ten or more counts support this clonotype. The chain uses TRBV6-1 and TRBJ2-1; TRBD1 is a possible D gene (6 bases). The germline V and J ends were trimmed by 11 bases and 7 bases, with 15 bases remaining between them. Per the germline V gene, CDR1 is MNHNS and CDR2 is SASEGT. The CDR3 runs to 12 residues. CDR3 residues: CAGDTQGNEQFF. The CDR3 DNA reads TGTGCCGGGGACACGCAAGGGAATGAGCAGTTCTTC.

The count of this clonotype is one. In nucleotides, the CDR3 is TGTGCCAGCAGCTTAGCTAGCGGCTGCTACAATGAGCAGTTCTTC. Amino acid sequence: CASSLASGCYNEQFF. This rearrangement joins TRBV7-8 to TRBJ2-1, with D perhaps TRBD2 (6 bases). V lost 0 bases, J lost 3 bases, and 9 bases lay in between. The CDR3 is made up of 15 amino acids. Per the germline V gene, CDR1 is SGHVS and CDR2 is FQNEAQ.

This clonotype has ten or more counts. The J gene is TRBJ2-7, the V gene TRBV9; 8 bases agree with TRBD2. This CDR3 has 14 amino acids. Germline assignment: CDR1 SGDLS and CDR2 YYNGEE. J was trimmed by 3 bases and V by 1 base; bases with no gene match: 3. CDR3 sequence (DNA): TGTGCCAGCAGCGTAAGCGGGGGAGACTACGAGCAGTACTTC. It encodes CASSVSGGDYEQYF.

In the case of this clonotype: A much larger clone lies one base from this, so it may be a read error. The CDR3, as DNA: TGTGCTAATGGTTTGGTACTCGGCACCGGGGAGCTGTTTTTT. It encodes CANGLVLGTGELFF. The V and J genes are TRBV12-5 and TRBJ2-2, with unresolved D. From germline, CDR1 is LGHNT and CDR2 FRNRAP. The CDR3 is 14 residues long.

This clonotype was observed a few times. This sequence joins TRBV30 and TRBJ2-1; TRBD2 might be the D (5 bases). Between the trimmed V and J ends, which lost 0 bases and 3 bases, there was a span of 6 bases. The CDR3 loop spans 13 amino acids. The germline gives CDR1 GTSNPN, CDR2 SVGIG (reference sequence). The CDR3 DNA reads TGTGCCTGGAGTGTGGGGAGCTACAATGAGCAGTTCTTC. This translates into CAWSVGSYNEQFF.

This clonotype appeared many times. The CDR3 nucleotides are TGTGCCAGCAGCGTAGCTTCTAAAAATGAGCAGTTCTTC. Translation: CASSVASKNEQFF. The rearrangement uses TRBV9 and TRBJ2-1, with D unresolved. The V and J ends lost 0 bases and 7 bases respectively, with 8 bases between them. Per the germline V gene, CDR1 is SGDLS and CDR2 is YYNGEE. This CDR3 has 13 residues.

The rearrangement uses TRBV5-8 and TRBJ2-3; D not resolved. The CDR3 covers 14 residues. The germline V and J ends were trimmed by 1 base and 4 bases, with 10 bases remaining between them. Germline loops: CDR1 SGHTS, CDR2 YDEGEE. The CDR3 sequence: CASSLRRFPDTQYF. In DNA, the CDR3 is TGTGCCAGCAGCTTGCGCAGGTTCCCAGATACGCAGTATTTT.

The sample holds many counts of this clonotype. The V and J genes are TRBV29-1 and TRBJ2-7; weak D call: TRBD1 (6 bases). Germline V CDR1 and CDR2: SQVTM, ANQGSEA. The CDR3 length is 13 residues. Trimming stripped 7 bases from V and 4 bases from J, with 17 bases between. CDR3 amino acids: CSALPGVGYEQYF. DNA of the CDR3: TGCAGCGCTTTACCAGGGGTCGGGTACGAGCAGTACTTC.